This T cell receptor (beta chain) comes out of a study of blood T cell repertoires in COVID-19. The ends lost 6 bases at V and 4 bases at J; junction bases unmatched: 10. The germline V gene has CDR1 SNHLY and CDR2 FYNNEI. This CDR3 spans 15 amino acids. Measured with immunoSEQ multiplex PCR; TCRdb has only the in-frame clones, and not every one. The table lists about 160,000 clones, roughly 82% of them singletons. Those enrolled in Seattle joined during active infection and were followed longitudinally afterward. The chain links TRBV2 to TRBJ1-1; 8 bases are a match to TRBD1. The sequencing sample was made of peripheral blood. This clonotype originated in a woman between 35 and 50 years old with COVID-19, enrolled during active disease. The CDR3 loop is CASSIQGVVGTEAFF. The CDR3 bases are TGTGCCAGCAGCATACAGGGGGTAGTGGGCACTGAAGCTTTCTTT.